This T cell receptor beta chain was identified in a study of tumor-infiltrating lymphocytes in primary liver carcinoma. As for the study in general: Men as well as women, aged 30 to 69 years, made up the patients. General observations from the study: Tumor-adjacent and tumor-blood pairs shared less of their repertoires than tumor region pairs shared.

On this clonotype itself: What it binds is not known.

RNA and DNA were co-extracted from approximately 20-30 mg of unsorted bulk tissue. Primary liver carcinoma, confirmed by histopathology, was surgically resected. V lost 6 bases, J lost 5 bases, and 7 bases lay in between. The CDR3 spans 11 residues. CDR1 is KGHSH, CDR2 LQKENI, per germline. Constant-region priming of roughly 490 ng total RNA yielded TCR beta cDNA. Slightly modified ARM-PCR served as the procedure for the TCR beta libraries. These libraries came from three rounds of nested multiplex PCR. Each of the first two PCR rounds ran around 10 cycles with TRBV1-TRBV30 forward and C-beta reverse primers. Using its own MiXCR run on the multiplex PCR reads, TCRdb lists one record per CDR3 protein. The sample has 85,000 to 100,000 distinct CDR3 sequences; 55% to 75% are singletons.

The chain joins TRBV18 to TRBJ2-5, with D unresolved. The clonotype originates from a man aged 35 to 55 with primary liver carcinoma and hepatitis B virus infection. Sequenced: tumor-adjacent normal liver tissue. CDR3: CASSSEETQYF. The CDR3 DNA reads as TGTGCCAGCTCCAGTGAGGAGACCCAGTACTTC.